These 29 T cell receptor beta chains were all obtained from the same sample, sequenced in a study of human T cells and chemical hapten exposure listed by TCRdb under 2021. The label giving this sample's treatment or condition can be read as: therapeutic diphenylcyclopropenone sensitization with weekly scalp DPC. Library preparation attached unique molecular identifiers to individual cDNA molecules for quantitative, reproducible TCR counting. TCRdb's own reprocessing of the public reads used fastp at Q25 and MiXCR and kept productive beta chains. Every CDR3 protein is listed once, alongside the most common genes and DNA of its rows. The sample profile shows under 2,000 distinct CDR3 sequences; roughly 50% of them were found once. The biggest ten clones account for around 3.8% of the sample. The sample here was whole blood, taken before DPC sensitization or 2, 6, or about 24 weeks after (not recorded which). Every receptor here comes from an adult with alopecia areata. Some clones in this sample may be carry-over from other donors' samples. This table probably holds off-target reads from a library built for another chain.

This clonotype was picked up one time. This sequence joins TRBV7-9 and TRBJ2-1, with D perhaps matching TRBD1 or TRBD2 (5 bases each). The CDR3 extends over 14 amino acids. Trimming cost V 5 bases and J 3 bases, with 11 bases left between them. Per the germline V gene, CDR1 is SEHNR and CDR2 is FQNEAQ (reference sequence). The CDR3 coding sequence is TGTGCCAGCAGCACCCGGGACCTCTACAATGAGCAGTTCTTC. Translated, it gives CASSTRDLYNEQFF.

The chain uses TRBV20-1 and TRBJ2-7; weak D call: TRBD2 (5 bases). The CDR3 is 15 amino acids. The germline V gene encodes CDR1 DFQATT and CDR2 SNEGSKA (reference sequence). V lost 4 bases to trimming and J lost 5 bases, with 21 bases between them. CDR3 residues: CSATHSGKYGNEQYF. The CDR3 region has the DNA TGCAGTGCTACGCATTCCGGGAAATACGGGAACGAGCAGTACTTC.

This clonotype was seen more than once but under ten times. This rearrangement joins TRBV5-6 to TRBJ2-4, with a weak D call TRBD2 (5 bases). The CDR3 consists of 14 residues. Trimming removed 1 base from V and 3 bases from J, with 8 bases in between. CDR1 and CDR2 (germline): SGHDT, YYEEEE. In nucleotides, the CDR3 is TGTGCCAGCAGCTTGCCCGGGGTCAAAAACATTCAGTACTTC. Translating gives CASSLPGVKNIQYF.

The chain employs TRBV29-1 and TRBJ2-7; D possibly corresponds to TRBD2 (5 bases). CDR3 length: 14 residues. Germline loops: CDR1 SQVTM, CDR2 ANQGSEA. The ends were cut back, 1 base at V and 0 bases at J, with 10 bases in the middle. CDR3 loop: CSVEVLGSSYEQYF. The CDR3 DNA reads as TGCAGCGTTGAAGTTCTAGGGAGCTCCTACGAGCAGTACTTC.

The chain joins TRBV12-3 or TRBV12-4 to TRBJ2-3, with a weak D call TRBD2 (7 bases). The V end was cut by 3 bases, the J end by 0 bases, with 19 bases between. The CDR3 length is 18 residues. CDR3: CASSFDAGAPISTDTQYF. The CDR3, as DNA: TGTGCCAGCAGTTTCGACGCGGGGGCCCCCATCAGCACAGATACGCAGTATTTT.

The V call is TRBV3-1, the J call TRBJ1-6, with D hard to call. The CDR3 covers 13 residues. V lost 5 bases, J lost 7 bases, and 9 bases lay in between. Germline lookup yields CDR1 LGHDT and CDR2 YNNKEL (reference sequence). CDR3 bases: TGTGCCAGCAGCGCAGACTCAAATTCACCCCTCCACTTT. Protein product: CASSADSNSPLHF.

Written as DNA, the CDR3 is TGTGCCAGCAGACCTATAGAGACGAGCACAGATACGCAGTATTTT. This codes for CASRPIETSTDTQYF. This chain uses TRBV7-9 with TRBJ2-3; D is ambiguous. There are 15 residues in the CDR3. From germline, CDR1 is SEHNR and CDR2 FQNEAQ (reference sequence). The ends were cut back, 6 bases at V and 0 bases at J, with 13 bases in the middle.

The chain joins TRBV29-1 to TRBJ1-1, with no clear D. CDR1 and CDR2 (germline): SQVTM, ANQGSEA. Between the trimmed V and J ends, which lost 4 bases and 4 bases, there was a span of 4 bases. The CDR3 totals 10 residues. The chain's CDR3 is CSVVTTEAFF. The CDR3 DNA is TGCAGCGTTGTAACCACTGAAGCTTTCTTT.

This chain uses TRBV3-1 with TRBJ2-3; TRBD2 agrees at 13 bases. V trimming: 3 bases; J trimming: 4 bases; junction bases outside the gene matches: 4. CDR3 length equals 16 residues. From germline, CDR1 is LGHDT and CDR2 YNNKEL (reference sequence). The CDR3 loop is CASSHALAGGADTQYF. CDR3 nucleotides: TGTGCCAGCAGCCACGCACTAGCGGGGGGGGCAGATACGCAGTATTTT.

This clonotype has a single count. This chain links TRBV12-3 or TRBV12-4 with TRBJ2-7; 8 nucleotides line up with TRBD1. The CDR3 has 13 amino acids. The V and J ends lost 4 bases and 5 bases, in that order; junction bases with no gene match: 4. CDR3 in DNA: TGTGCCAGCAGTTCTAGACAGGGGAACGAGCAGTACTTC. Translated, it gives CASSSRQGNEQYF.

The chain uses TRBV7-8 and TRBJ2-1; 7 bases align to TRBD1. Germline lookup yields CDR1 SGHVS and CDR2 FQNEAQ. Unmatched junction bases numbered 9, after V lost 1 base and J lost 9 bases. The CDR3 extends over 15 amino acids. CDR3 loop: CASSLVHTGDSEQFF. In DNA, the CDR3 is TGTGCCAGCAGCTTAGTACACACAGGGGACAGTGAGCAGTTCTTC.

CDR3 in DNA: TGTGCCAGCATTACCGGGACTAGCAATGAGCAGTTCTTC. It codes for CASITGTSNEQFF. The J gene is TRBJ2-1, the V gene TRBV2, with 8 bases lining up with TRBD2. Germline lookup yields CDR1 SNHLY and CDR2 FYNNEI. Trimming at V came to 7 bases and at J to 6 bases, leaving 5 bases not matched to a gene. This CDR3 has 13 residues.

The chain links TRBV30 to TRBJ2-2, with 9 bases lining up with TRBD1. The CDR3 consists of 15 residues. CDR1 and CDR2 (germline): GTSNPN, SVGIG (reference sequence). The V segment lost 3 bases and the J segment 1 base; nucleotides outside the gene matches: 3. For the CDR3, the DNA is TGTGCCTGGAGAAGGACAGGGGTGAACACCGGGGAGCTGTTTTTT. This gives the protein CAWRRTGVNTGELFF.

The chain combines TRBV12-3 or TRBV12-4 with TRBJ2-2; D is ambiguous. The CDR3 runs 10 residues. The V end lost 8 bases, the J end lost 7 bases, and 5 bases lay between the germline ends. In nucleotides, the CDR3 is TGTGCCAGCGGTATCGGGGAGCTGTTTTTT. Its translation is CASGIGELFF.

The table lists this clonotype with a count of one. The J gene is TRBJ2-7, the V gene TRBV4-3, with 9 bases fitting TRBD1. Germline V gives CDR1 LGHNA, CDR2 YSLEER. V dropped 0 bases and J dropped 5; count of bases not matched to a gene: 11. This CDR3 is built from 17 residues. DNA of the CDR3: TGCGCCAGCAGCCAAGAATTTTCGGGACAGGGTTTCAACGAGCAGTACTTC. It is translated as CASSQEFSGQGFNEQYF.

CDR3 in amino acids: CASSPTVEETQYF. The CDR3 region has the DNA TGCGCCAGCAGCCCGACAGTGGAAGAGACCCAGTACTTC. V gene TRBV5-1 combines with J gene TRBJ2-5, with D perhaps TRBD1 (5 bases). The V and J ends lost 4 bases and 3 bases respectively, with 10 bases between them. The germline gives CDR1 SGHRS, CDR2 YFSETQ. CDR3 length: 13 amino acids. Filled out from reference TRBV5-1 and TRBJ2-5, the complete variable domain reads KAGVTQTPRYLIKTRGQQVTLSCSPISGHRSVSWYQQTPGQGLQFLFEYFSETQRNKGNFPGRFSGRQFSNSRSEMNVSTLELGDSALYLCASSPTVEETQYFGPGTRLLVL.

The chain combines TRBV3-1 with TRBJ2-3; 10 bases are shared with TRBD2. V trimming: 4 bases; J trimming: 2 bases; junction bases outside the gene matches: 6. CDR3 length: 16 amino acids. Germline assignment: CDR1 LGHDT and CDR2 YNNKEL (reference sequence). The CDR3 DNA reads TGTGCCAGCAGCCTTGGACTAGCGGACACCACAGATACGCAGTATTTT. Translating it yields CASSLGLADTTDTQYF.

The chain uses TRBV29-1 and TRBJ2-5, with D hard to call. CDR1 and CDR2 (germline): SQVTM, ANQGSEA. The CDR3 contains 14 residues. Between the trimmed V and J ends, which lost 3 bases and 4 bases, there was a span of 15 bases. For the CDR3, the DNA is TGCAGCGTTGACTCGTGGGCAGGAACAGAGACCCAGTACTTC. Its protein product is CSVDSWAGTETQYF.

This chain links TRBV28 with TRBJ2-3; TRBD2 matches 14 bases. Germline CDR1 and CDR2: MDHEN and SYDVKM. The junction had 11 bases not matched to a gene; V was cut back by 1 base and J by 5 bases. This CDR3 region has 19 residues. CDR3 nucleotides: TGTGCCAGCAGTTTATTCCGACTAGCGGGGGGGCCTCTTCAAGATACGCAGTATTTT. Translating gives CASSLFRLAGGPLQDTQYF.

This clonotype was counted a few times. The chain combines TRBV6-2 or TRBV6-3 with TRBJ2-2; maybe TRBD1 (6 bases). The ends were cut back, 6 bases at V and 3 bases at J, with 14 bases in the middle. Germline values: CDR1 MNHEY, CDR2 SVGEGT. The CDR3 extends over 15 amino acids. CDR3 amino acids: CASSRTGLDTGELFF. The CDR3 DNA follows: TGTGCCAGCAGCCGAACAGGGTTAGACACCGGGGAGCTGTTTTTT.

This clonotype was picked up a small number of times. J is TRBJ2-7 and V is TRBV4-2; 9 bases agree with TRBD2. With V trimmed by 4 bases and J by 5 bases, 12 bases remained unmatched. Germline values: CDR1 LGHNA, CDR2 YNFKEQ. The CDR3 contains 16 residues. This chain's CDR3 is CASSPTEGVAGDEQYF. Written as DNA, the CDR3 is TGTGCCAGCAGCCCAACGGAGGGAGTAGCGGGGGACGAGCAGTACTTC.

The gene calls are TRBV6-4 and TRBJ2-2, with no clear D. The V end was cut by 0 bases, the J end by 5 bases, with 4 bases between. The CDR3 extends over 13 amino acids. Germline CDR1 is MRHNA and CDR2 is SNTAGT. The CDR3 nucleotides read TGTGCCAGCAGTGACTCTGAGACCGGGGAGCTGTTTTTT. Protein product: CASSDSETGELFF.

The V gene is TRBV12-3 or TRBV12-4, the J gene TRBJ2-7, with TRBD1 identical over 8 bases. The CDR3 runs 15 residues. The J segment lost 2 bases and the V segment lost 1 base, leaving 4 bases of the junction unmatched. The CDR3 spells CASSLGTGRAYEQYF. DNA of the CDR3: TGTGCCAGCAGTTTAGGGACAGGGAGAGCCTACGAGCAGTACTTC.

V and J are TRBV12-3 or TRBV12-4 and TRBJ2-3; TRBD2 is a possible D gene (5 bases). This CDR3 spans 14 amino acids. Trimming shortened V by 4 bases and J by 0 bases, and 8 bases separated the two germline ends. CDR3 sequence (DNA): TGTGCCAGCAGTTCCCCGGGGAGCACAGATACGCAGTATTTT. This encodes CASSSPGSTDTQYF.

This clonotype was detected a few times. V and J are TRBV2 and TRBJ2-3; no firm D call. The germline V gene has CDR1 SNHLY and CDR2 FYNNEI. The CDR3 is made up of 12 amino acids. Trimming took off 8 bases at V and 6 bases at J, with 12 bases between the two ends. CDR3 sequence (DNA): TGTGCCAGCCGGCCCGTTGCCGATACGCAGTATTTT. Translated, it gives CASRPVADTQYF. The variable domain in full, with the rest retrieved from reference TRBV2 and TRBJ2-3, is EPEVTQTPSHQVTQMGQEVILRCVPISNHLYFYWYRQILGQKVEFLVSFYNNEISEKSEIFDDQFSVERPDGSNFTLKIRSTKLEDSAMYFCASRPVADTQYFGPGTRLTVL.

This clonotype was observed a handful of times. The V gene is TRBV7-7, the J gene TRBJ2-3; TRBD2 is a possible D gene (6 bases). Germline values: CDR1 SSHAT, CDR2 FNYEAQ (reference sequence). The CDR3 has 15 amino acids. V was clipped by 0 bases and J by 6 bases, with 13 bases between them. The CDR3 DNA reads TGTGCCAGCAGCTTAGCGAGGGAAGGGAGGGATACGCAGTATTTT. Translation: CASSLAREGRDTQYF.

CDR3 region: CASSQEAPAGARSYEQYF. The CDR3 DNA reads as TGTGCCAGCAGCCAAGAAGCCCCAGCGGGGGCGAGGTCCTACGAGCAGTACTTC. The chain has TRBV3-1 and TRBJ2-7; 8 positions agree with TRBD2. Germline CDR1 LGHDT, CDR2 YNNKEL (reference sequence). The CDR3 consists of 18 residues. V was pared by 0 bases and J by 1 base, with 11 bases of the junction left unmatched.

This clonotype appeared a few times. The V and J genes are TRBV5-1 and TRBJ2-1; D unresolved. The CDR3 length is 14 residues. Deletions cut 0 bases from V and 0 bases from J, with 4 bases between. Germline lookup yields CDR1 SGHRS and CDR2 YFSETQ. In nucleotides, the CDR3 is TGCGCCAGCAGCTTGGACGGCTCCTACAATGAGCAGTTCTTC. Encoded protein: CASSLDGSYNEQFF.

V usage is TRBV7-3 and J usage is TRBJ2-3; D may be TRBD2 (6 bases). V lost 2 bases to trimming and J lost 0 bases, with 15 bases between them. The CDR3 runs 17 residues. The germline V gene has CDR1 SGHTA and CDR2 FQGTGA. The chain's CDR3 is CASSLDRGISSTDTQYF. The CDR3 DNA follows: TGTGCCAGCAGCTTAGATCGCGGGATCTCTAGCACAGATACGCAGTATTTT.